This is a list of T cell receptor beta chains from one sample in a study of cytomegalovirus exposure and HLA in healthy donors. Measured with immunoSEQ multiplex PCR; TCRdb has only the in-frame clones, and not every one. Altogether over 150,000 clones are present, around four fifths being singletons, with the ten largest covering 1%. The sequencing input was PBMCs. Every receptor here comes from a woman between 45 and 60 years old in good health and CMV-seropositive. Each CDR3 is given with its conserved first and last residue. Each record gives: clone size, D gene, V gene, CDR3 length, J gene, CDR3 protein, CDR3 DNA. A D gene is named only where the DNA matches it firmly. Part of the rows lack a size; the others show once, few, many or a class for expanded clones.

clone size: NA; D gene: TRBD1; V gene: TRBV15; CDR3 length: 19; J gene: TRBJ1-3; CDR3 protein: CATSSGQEKFYDSGNTIYF; CDR3 DNA: TGTGCCACCAGCAGTGGACAGGAAAAATTTTACGACTCTGGAAACACCATATATTTT
clone size: NA; D gene: TRBD1; V gene: TRBV5-1; CDR3 length: 16; J gene: TRBJ2-2; CDR3 protein: CASSPQGAGNTGELFF; CDR3 DNA: TGCGCCAGCAGCCCTCAGGGGGCAGGGAACACCGGGGAGCTGTTTTTT
clone size: NA; D gene: TRBD2; V gene: TRBV27; CDR3 length: 14; J gene: TRBJ2-1; CDR3 protein: CASSPWTSFNEQFF; CDR3 DNA: TGTGCCAGCAGTCCCTGGACTAGCTTCAATGAGCAGTTCTTC
clone size: NA; D gene: NA; V gene: TRBV19; CDR3 length: 13; J gene: TRBJ2-2; CDR3 protein: CATRGMLAGELFF; CDR3 DNA: TGTGCCACCCGTGGCATGTTGGCCGGGGAGCTGTTTTTT
clone size: NA; D gene: NA; V gene: TRBV28; CDR3 length: 10; J gene: TRBJ1-1; CDR3 protein: CASRNTEAFF; CDR3 DNA: TGTGCCAGCCGGAACACTGAAGCTTTCTTT
clone size: once; D gene: TRBD1; V gene: TRBV7-9; CDR3 length: 13; J gene: TRBJ1-1; CDR3 protein: CSSSPTGGTEAFF; CDR3 DNA: TGTTCCAGCAGCCCTACAGGGGGCACTGAAGCTTTCTTT
clone size: NA; D gene: NA; V gene: TRBV29-1; CDR3 length: 12; J gene: TRBJ1-4; CDR3 protein: CSVPWEDEKLFF; CDR3 DNA: TGCAGCGTCCCGTGGGAGGACGAAAAACTGTTTTTT
clone size: NA; D gene: NA; V gene: TRBV27; CDR3 length: 14; J gene: TRBJ2-7; CDR3 protein: CASSSYRRYYEQYF; CDR3 DNA: TGTGCCAGCAGTTCCTACAGGAGATACTACGAGCAGTACTTC
clone size: NA; D gene: NA; V gene: TRBV7-3; CDR3 length: 10; J gene: TRBJ1-1; CDR3 protein: CASVYTEAFF; CDR3 DNA: TGTGCCAGCGTATACACTGAAGCTTTCTTT
clone size: NA; D gene: NA; V gene: TRBV7-8; CDR3 length: 16; J gene: TRBJ1-2; CDR3 protein: CASSLESNARGYGYTF; CDR3 DNA: TGTGCCAGCAGCTTAGAAAGCAATGCTCGGGGGTATGGCTACACCTTC
clone size: NA; D gene: TRBD1; V gene: TRBV6-4; CDR3 length: 15; J gene: TRBJ2-1; CDR3 protein: CASSEWQGVGYEQFF; CDR3 DNA: TGTGCCAGCAGTGAATGGCAGGGGGTCGGGTATGAGCAGTTCTTC
clone size: once; D gene: TRBD2; V gene: TRBV11-3; CDR3 length: 16; J gene: TRBJ2-2; CDR3 protein: CASSLGGGGRTGELFF; CDR3 DNA: TGTGCCAGCAGCTTAGGTGGCGGGGGGCGAACCGGGGAGCTGTTTTTT
clone size: NA; D gene: TRBD1; V gene: TRBV7-9; CDR3 length: 13; J gene: TRBJ1-2; CDR3 protein: CASSSTGLIGYTF; CDR3 DNA: TGTGCCAGCAGCTCGACAGGGTTGATTGGCTACACCTTC
clone size: NA; D gene: NA; V gene: TRBV27; CDR3 length: 13; J gene: TRBJ2-7; CDR3 protein: CASSLDGLREQYF; CDR3 DNA: TGTGCCAGCAGTTTGGATGGTCTGAGGGAGCAGTACTTC
clone size: once; D gene: NA; V gene: TRBV28; CDR3 length: 13; J gene: TRBJ1-4; CDR3 protein: CATEDQPNEELFF; CDR3 DNA: TGTGCCACCGAGGATCAGCCGAATGAAGAACTGTTTTTT
clone size: NA; D gene: NA; V gene: TRBV18; CDR3 length: 12; J gene: TRBJ2-7; CDR3 protein: CASSPNLYEQYF; CDR3 DNA: TGTGCCAGCTCCCCTAATCTCTACGAGCAGTACTTC
clone size: NA; D gene: TRBD2; V gene: TRBV5-6; CDR3 length: 15; J gene: TRBJ2-7; CDR3 protein: CASSSRGGASYEQYF; CDR3 DNA: TGTGCCAGCAGCTCGCGGGGGGGGGCAAGTTACGAGCAGTACTTC